This TCR beta chain was sequenced during a study of blood T cell repertoires in COVID-19. In the study overall: Italy, Spain and the United States were the sources of the convalescent and acute COVID-19 samples. PBMCs, B-cell-depleted T cells, or T cells provided the cDNA or gDNA that made up the material.

The assay was immunoSEQ multiplex PCR, and TCRdb's table has in-frame clones only and misses some. The sample lists about 400,000 clones, 80% to 90% seen once, with under 1.5% in the top ten. This CDR3 contains 16 residues. Germline V CDR1 and CDR2: LGHDT, YNNKEL (reference sequence). The V and J ends lost 4 bases and 6 bases, in that order; junction bases with no gene match: 10. The receptor was derived from a woman aged 25 to 45 with active or convalescent COVID-19. The rearrangement uses TRBV3-1 (or the pseudogene TRBV3-2) and TRBJ2-1; TRBD2 agrees at 9 bases. The sample taken for sequencing was peripheral blood. CDR3 in amino acids: CASSPPGTSIFNEQFF. In DNA, the CDR3 is TGTGCCAGCAGCCCCCCCGGGACTAGCATTTTCAATGAGCAGTTCTTC.